This T cell receptor beta chain originates from a study of Ad26.COV2.S vaccination and SARS-CoV-2 variants. Profiled with immunoSEQ multiplex PCR; TCRdb holds only in-frame clones, not every one. The sample contains 97,000 or so clones, around 80% of which appear only once. As concerns this clone: What it binds is not known.

V lost 5 bases to trimming and J lost 9 bases, with 17 bases between them. The germline CDR1 and CDR2 sequences are SGHDT and YYEEEE. The CDR3 is 14 amino acids. Study-level results: Breadth and depth estimates from TCRs may understate total T cell responses. Vaccine and placebo recipients had comparable breadth of non-spike TCRs.

This sequence joins TRBV5-6 and TRBJ2-2; D remains ambiguous. This specimen was peripheral blood, taken after recovery from COVID-19. The sequence was collected from a human donor who had recovered from COVID-19. The CDR3, as DNA: TGTGCCAGCAGGGCAGAAAAAGGAAAGCGGGAGCTGTTTTTT. This sequence encodes CASRAEKGKRELFF.